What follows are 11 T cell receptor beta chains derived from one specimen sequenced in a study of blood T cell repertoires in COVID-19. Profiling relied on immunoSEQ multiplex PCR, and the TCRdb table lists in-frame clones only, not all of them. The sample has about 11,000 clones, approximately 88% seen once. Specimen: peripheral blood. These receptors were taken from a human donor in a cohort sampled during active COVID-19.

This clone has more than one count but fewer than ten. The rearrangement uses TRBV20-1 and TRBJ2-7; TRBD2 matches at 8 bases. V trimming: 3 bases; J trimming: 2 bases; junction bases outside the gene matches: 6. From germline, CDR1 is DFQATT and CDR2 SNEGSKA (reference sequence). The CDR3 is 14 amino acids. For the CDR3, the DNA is TGCAGTGCTAGTTTGATAGCGGGGACCTACGAGCAGTACTTC. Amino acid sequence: CSASLIAGTYEQYF.

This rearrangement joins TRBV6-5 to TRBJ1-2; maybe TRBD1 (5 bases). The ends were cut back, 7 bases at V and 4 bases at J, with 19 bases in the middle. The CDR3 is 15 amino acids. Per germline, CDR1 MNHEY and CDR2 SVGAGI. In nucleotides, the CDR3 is TGTGCCAGCACCTTAGGGTTCGGCGGGGCCTATGGCTACACCTTC. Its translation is CASTLGFGGAYGYTF.

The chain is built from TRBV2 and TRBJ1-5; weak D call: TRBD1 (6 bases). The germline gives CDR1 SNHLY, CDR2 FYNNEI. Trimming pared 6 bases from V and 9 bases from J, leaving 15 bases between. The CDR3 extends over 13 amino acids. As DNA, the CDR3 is TGTGCCAGCAGGGGGGCAATTCTAAGGCCCCAGCATTTT. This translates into CASRGAILRPQHF.

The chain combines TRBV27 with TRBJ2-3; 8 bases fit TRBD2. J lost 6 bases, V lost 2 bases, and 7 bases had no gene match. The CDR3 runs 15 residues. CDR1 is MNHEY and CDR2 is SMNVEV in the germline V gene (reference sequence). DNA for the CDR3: TGTGCCAGCAGTTTAACGGGAGGGCCAAGTGATACGCAGTATTTT. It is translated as CASSLTGGPSDTQYF.

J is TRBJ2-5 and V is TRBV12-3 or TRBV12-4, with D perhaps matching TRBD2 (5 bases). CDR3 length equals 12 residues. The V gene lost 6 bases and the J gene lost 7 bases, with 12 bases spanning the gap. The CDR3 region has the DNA TGTGCCAGCAGGGAGGCCCCAGGGACCCAGTACTTC. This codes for CASREAPGTQYF.

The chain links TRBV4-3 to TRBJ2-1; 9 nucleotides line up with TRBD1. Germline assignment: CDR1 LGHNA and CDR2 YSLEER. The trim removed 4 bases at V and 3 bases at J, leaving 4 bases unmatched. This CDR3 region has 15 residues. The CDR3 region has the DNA TGCGCCAGCAGCCTTCCGGGACAGGGCTACAATGAGCAGTTCTTC. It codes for CASSLPGQGYNEQFF.

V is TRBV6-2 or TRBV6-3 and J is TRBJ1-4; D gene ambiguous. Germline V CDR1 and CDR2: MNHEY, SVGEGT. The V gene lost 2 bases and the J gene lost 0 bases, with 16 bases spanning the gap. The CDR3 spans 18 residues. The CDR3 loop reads CASSYDPGKGATNEKLFF. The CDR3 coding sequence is TGTGCCAGCAGTTACGATCCCGGGAAGGGAGCAACTAATGAAAAACTGTTTTTT.

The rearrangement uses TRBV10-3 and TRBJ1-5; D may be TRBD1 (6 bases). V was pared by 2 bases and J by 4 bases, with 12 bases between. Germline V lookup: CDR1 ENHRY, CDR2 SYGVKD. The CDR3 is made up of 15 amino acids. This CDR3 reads CAISELQGDNQPQHF. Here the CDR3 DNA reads TGTGCCATCAGTGAGCTACAGGGTGATAATCAGCCCCAGCATTTT.

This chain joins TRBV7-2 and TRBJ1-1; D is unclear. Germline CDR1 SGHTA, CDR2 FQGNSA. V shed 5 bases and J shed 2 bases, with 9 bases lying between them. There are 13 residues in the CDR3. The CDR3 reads CASSLTRNTEAFF. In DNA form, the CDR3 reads TGTGCCAGCAGCCTCACTCGTAACACTGAAGCTTTCTTT.

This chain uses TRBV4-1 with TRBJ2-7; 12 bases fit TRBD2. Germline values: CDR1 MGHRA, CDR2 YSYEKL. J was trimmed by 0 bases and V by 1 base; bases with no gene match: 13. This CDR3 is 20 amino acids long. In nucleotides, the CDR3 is TGCGCCAGCAGCCAAGTTGAGGGGGGACTAGCGGGTAAACCCTCCTACGAGCAGTACTTC. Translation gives CASSQVEGGLAGKPSYEQYF.

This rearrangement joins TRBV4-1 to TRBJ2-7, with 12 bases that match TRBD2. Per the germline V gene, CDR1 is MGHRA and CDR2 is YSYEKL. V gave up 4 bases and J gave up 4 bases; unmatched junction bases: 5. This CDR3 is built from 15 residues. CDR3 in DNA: TGCGCCAGCAGCCTAGGACTAGCGGGAATTTACGAGCAGTACTTC. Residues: CASSLGLAGIYEQYF.